The subject of this entry is one TCR beta chain. The sample originates from a study of technical replicates of blood from several donors. From germline, CDR1 is SEHNR and CDR2 FQNEAQ (reference sequence). The CDR3 extends over 13 amino acids. The trim removed 2 bases at V and 11 bases at J, leaving 8 bases unmatched. The protocol was immunoSEQ multiplex PCR, while the TCRdb copy is restricted to in-frame clones and leaves out a portion. The top ten clones hold around 3.6% of a sample with just under 60,000 clones, 91% of them seen once. Specimen: PBMCs. The chain carries TRBV7-9 and TRBJ1-1, with 7 positions matching TRBD1. This clonotype was obtained from a human donor in good health. Some clones in this sample may be carry-over from other donors' samples. CDR3 nucleotides: TGTGCCAGCAGCTTACAGGGGGGCCAGGAGGCTTTCTTT. As protein: CASSLQGGQEAFF.